This TCR beta chain was sequenced in a study of cytomegalovirus exposure and HLA in healthy donors. Study observations and caveats: There were fewer than 200 TCR beta chains listed as cytomegalovirus-associated. The tendency of first-cohort TCR clusters to co-occur in the 110 or so validation repertoires emerged from a later analysis.

As regards this clone: Its antigen is undetermined.

TCRdb's table, derived via immunoSEQ multiplex PCR, lists solely in-frame clones and lacks some. The sample yields around 200,000 clones, about 86% seen once. This TCR was sampled from a woman aged 18-29 years in good health and CMV-seronegative. Sequencing used PBMCs.

CDR3 sequence (DNA): TGTGCCAGCAGCCAAGCGTACCGGGGAGAAAGGGACGAGCAGTACTTC. Translating it yields CASSQAYRGERDEQYF. V gene TRBV4-2 combines with J gene TRBJ2-7, with D possibly being TRBD2 (5 bases). Germline V gene data show CDR1 as LGHNA and CDR2 as YNFKEQ. This CDR3 region has 16 residues. V lost 1 base and J lost 5, with 18 bases in between.